One sample yielded the 21 T cell receptor beta chains listed below, sequenced in a study of cytotoxic CD8 clonotypes in ibrutinib-treated CLL. Generated by immunoSEQ multiplex PCR, the TCRdb table keeps only in-frame clones and is missing some. The profile covers some 200,000 clones, with 55% to 85% appearing a single time and around 15% taken by the ten largest. Source: PBMCs, taken after 24 months of ibrutinib treatment. The source of these receptors is a human donor with chronic lymphocytic leukemia.

This clone was counted a few times. The chain recombines TRBV7-9 with TRBJ1-1; no definite D call. The germline V gene has CDR1 SEHNR and CDR2 FQNEAQ (reference sequence). V lost 4 bases and J 2 bases, leaving 8 bases between the germline ends. CDR3 length: 13 residues. The CDR3 region is CASSSDTNTEAFF. In DNA, the CDR3 is TGTGCCAGCAGCTCAGACACAAACACTGAAGCTTTCTTT.

This chain connects TRBV7-2 to TRBJ2-5, with D hard to call. The V and J ends lost 0 bases and 5 bases respectively, with 10 bases between them. This CDR3 has 14 residues. Germline V lookup: CDR1 SGHTA, CDR2 FQGNSA. The CDR3 DNA reads as TGTGCCAGCAGCTTAGCCAGTTGGCGGGAGACCCAGTACTTC. Translated, it gives CASSLASWRETQYF.

The chain uses TRBV7-9 and TRBJ1-1; D possibly corresponds to TRBD1 (6 bases). The germline V and J ends were trimmed by 5 bases and 4 bases, with 14 bases remaining between them. Germline-derived CDR1 and CDR2 are SEHNR and FQNEAQ (reference sequence). CDR3 length equals 14 residues. The CDR3 protein is CASSPGQTGTEAFF. The CDR3 coding sequence is TGTGCCAGCAGCCCAGGACAGACGGGCACTGAAGCTTTCTTT.

V and J are TRBV28 and TRBJ1-3; D is unresolved. CDR1 is MDHEN, CDR2 SYDVKM, per germline. This CDR3 is 12 amino acids long. V was pared by 3 bases and J by 10 bases, with 10 bases between. The chain's CDR3 is CASSFERATIYF. The CDR3 DNA reads TGTGCCAGCAGTTTTGAGCGAGCAACCATATATTTT. Combining the CDR3 with reference TRBV28 and TRBJ1-3 gives the whole variable domain DVKVTQSSRYLVKRTGEKVFLECVQDMDHENMFWYRQDPGLGLRLIYFSYDVKMKEKGDIPEGYSVSREKKERFSLILESASTNQTSMYLCASSFERATIYFGEGSWLTVV.

This clone was seen a few times. The chain joins TRBV27 to TRBJ2-3, with TRBD2 matching over 9 bases. The length of the CDR3 is 14 residues. CDR1 and CDR2 from the germline V gene are MNHEY and SMNVEV (reference sequence). J was trimmed by 0 bases and V by 5 bases; bases with no gene match: 0. CDR3 protein: CASSGTSSTDTQYF. CDR3 DNA sequence: TGTGCCAGCAGTGGGACTAGCAGCACAGATACGCAGTATTTT.

This sequence joins TRBV7-2 and TRBJ1-3; D gene ambiguous. Trimming took off 1 base at V and 2 bases at J, with 9 bases between the two ends. The germline V gene has CDR1 SGHTA and CDR2 FQGNSA. The CDR3 has 15 residues. CDR3 amino acids: CASSLGKPAGNTIYF. The DNA of the CDR3 is TGTGCCAGCAGCTTAGGTAAACCCGCTGGAAACACCATATATTTT.

This chain links TRBV4-2 with TRBJ2-7; 12 nucleotides line up with TRBD2. The trim removed 1 base at V and 6 bases at J, leaving 10 bases unmatched. CDR3 size: 17 residues. The germline V gene has CDR1 LGHNA and CDR2 YNFKEQ. The CDR3 DNA reads TGTGCCAGCAGCCAAGTTCTCGGACTAGCGGGACGGGGCGAGCAGTACTTC. It specifies CASSQVLGLAGRGEQYF.

The V and J genes are TRBV27 and TRBJ1-4, with D unresolved. Between the trimmed V and J ends, which lost 2 bases and 10 bases, there was a span of 17 bases. Germline loops: CDR1 MNHEY, CDR2 SMNVEV (reference sequence). This CDR3 spans 15 amino acids. The CDR3 protein is CASSLIAPIRGKLFF. In nucleotides, the CDR3 is TGTGCCAGCAGTTTAATAGCGCCAATTCGTGGAAAACTGTTTTTT. The variable domain in full, completed from reference TRBV27 and TRBJ1-4, reads EAQVTQNPRYLITVTGKKLTVTCSQNMNHEYMSWYRQDPGLGLRQIYYSMNVEVTDKGDVPEGYKVSRKEKRNFPLILESPSPNQTSLYFCASSLIAPIRGKLFFGSGTQLSVL.

The chain combines TRBV18 with TRBJ2-7; possibly TRBD1 for D (5 bases). Trimming took 6 bases from V and 2 from J, leaving 14 bases between them. Looked up from germline, CDR1 is KGHSH and CDR2 is LQKENI. The CDR3 is made up of 14 amino acids. CDR3 DNA: TGTGCCAGCTCCCACGACAGCCGCACCTACGAGCAGTACTTC. Translated, it gives CASSHDSRTYEQYF.

The chain links TRBV9 to TRBJ2-3; tentatively, D is TRBD1 or TRBD2 (5 bases each). Germline assignment: CDR1 SGDLS and CDR2 YYNGEE. Between the trimmed V and J ends, which lost 6 bases and 2 bases, there was a span of 16 bases. The CDR3 loop spans 15 amino acids. As DNA, the CDR3 is TGTGCCAGCACCTCCCTTTTGGGGACCACAGATACGCAGTATTTT. As protein: CASTSLLGTTDTQYF.

The rearrangement links TRBV2 to TRBJ2-5; 9 bases agree with TRBD1. The CDR3 extends over 15 amino acids. Germline V gives CDR1 SNHLY, CDR2 FYNNEI. With V trimmed by 6 bases and J by 2 bases, 7 bases remained unmatched. CDR3 sequence (DNA): TGTGCCAGCAGCCAAGGGACAGGGACTCAAGAGACCCAGTACTTC. Residues: CASSQGTGTQETQYF.

This chain joins TRBV5-6 and TRBJ2-7; 9 positions agree with TRBD1. The V and J ends lost 4 bases and 5 bases, in that order; junction bases with no gene match: 4. The CDR3 is 13 residues long. Germline CDR1 and CDR2: SGHDT and YYEEEE. CDR3 in amino acids: CASSRTGVDEQYF. The CDR3 nucleotides are TGTGCCAGCAGCCGGACAGGGGTCGACGAGCAGTACTTC.

This clone was seen a handful of times. This chain links TRBV6-6 with TRBJ2-5, with a weak D call TRBD2 (6 bases). This CDR3 region has 14 residues. V lost 0 bases, J lost 2 bases, and 7 bases lay in between. In germline, CDR1 is MNHNY, CDR2 SVGAGI (reference sequence). The CDR3 DNA reads as TGTGCCAGCAGTTACTCTGGACTACAAGAGACCCAGTACTTC. This encodes CASSYSGLQETQYF.

The chain joins TRBV7-9 to TRBJ2-7, with 16 bases that match TRBD2. From germline, CDR1 is SEHNR and CDR2 FQNEAQ (reference sequence). The CDR3 has 17 amino acids. Trimming took 5 bases from V and 2 from J; bases not matched to a gene: 6. This CDR3 is CASSGPGTSGRAYEQYF. CDR3 sequence (DNA): TGTGCCAGCAGCGGTCCCGGGACTAGCGGGAGGGCCTACGAGCAGTACTTC.

The V and J genes are TRBV18 and TRBJ1-2; D unresolved. In germline, CDR1 is KGHSH, CDR2 LQKENI. This CDR3 has 14 residues. V was cut by 2 bases and J by 2 bases, with 9 bases left in between. The CDR3 here is CASSPLDVNYGYTF. Here the CDR3 DNA reads TGTGCCAGCTCACCATTAGACGTAAACTATGGCTACACCTTC.

Only a few counts were recorded for this clone. The genes are TRBV30 and TRBJ2-7, with a possible D match to TRBD2 (6 bases). Germline V gene sequence: CDR1 GTSNPN, CDR2 SVGIG (reference sequence). This CDR3 has 15 residues. Trimming left V 0 bases short and J 3 bases short, with 15 bases between. CDR3 sequence: CAWSVEAGPLYEQYF. The CDR3 DNA follows: TGTGCCTGGAGTGTAGAGGCGGGGCCGCTCTACGAGCAGTACTTC. Drawing the rest from reference TRBV30 and TRBJ2-7, the complete variable domain is SQTIHQWPATLVQPVGSPLSLECTVEGTSNPNLYWYRQAAGRGLQLLFYSVGIGQISSEVPQNLSASRPQDRQFILSSKKLLLSDSGFYLCAWSVEAGPLYEQYFGPGTRLTVT.

The chain links TRBV19 to TRBJ1-2; 10 bases are a match to TRBD1. The CDR3 loop spans 14 amino acids. In germline, CDR1 is LNHDA, CDR2 SQIVND (reference sequence). Trimming removed 5 bases from V and 4 bases from J; junction bases left unmatched: 4. CDR3 residues: CASSGTGAGYGYTF. The DNA of the CDR3 is TGTGCCAGTAGTGGGACAGGGGCTGGCTATGGCTACACCTTC.

Comment on this clone: At one boundary the junction diverges from the germline segment, which might be a read error. CDR3 residues: CATTGTGDGLKSAF. CDR3 coding DNA: TGTGCCACCACGGGAACCGGGGATGGCCTCAAAAGTGCCTTT. The chain is built from TRBV28 and TRBJ1-1; D is uncertain. The CDR3 consists of 14 residues. Per the germline V gene, CDR1 is MDHEN and CDR2 is SYDVKM.

The V and J genes are TRBV18 and TRBJ1-5, with 7 bases identical to TRBD1. The V segment lost 4 bases and the J segment 5 bases; nucleotides outside the gene matches: 2. CDR3 length: 13 residues. The V gene's germline CDR1 is KGHSH and CDR2 LQKENI. The DNA of the CDR3 is TGTGCCAGCTCACTAGGGACAGATCAGCCCCAGCATTTT. Protein sequence: CASSLGTDQPQHF.

The V call is TRBV19, the J call TRBJ2-1, with 10 bases fitting TRBD2. The germline V gene encodes CDR1 LNHDA and CDR2 SQIVND (reference sequence). The trim removed 2 bases at V and 5 bases at J, leaving 6 bases unmatched. The CDR3 spans 16 residues. The CDR3 DNA sequence: TGTGCCAGTAGTATAAGGCTAGCGGGAGCCGACAATGAGCAGTTCTTC. This sequence encodes CASSIRLAGADNEQFF. Based on the CDR3 plus reference TRBV19 and TRBJ2-1, the full variable domain is DGGITQSPKYLFRKEGQNVTLSCEQNLNHDAMYWYRQDPGQGLRLIYYSQIVNDFQKGDIAEGYSVSREKKESFPLTVTSAQKNPTAFYLCASSIRLAGADNEQFFGPGTRLTVL.

This chain links TRBV15 with TRBJ2-5, with D unclear. The V and J ends lost 0 bases and 7 bases respectively, with 6 bases between them. The CDR3 covers 12 residues. Looked up from germline, CDR1 is LNHNV and CDR2 is YYDKDF (reference sequence). The CDR3 DNA sequence: TGTGCCACCAGCAGAGATCGTGGGACCCAGTACTTC. Its translation: CATSRDRGTQYF.